This T cell receptor (beta chain) was retrieved from a study of T cell responses to AZD1222 COVID-19 vaccine. Clones were read by immunoSEQ multiplex PCR, and TCRdb kept only the in-frame ones, dropping some. The sample consists of about 140,000 clones, around 90% of them appearing once. Germline V gene sequence: CDR1 SQVTM, CDR2 ANQGSEA. The CDR3 is made up of 12 amino acids. Trimming left V 6 bases short and J 7 bases short, with 12 bases between. The TCR sequence derives from an adult in good health. The material sequenced was peripheral blood, taken on day 0 of AZD1222 vaccination. The chain is built from TRBV29-1 and TRBJ2-2; D perhaps matches TRBD2 (6 bases). CDR3 region: CSVMGGNGELFF. The CDR3 DNA sequence: TGCAGCGTGATGGGAGGTAACGGGGAGCTGTTTTTT.